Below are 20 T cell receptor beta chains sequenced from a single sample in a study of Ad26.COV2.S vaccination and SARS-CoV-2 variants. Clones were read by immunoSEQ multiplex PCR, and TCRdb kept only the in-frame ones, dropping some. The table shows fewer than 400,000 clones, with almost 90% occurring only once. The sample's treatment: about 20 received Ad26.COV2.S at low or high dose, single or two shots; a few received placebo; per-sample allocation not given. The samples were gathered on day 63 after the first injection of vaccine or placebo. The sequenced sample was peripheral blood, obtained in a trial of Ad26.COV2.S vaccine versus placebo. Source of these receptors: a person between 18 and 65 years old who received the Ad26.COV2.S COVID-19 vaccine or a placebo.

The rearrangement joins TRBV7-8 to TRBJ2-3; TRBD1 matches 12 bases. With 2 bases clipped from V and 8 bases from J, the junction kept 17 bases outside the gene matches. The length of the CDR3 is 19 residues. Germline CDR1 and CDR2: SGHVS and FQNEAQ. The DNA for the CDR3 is TGTGCCAGCAGCTTATCACCGGGACAGGGGGCGGCTAGCGGGAGTACGCAGTATTTT. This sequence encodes CASSLSPGQGAASGSTQYF.

The CDR3 sequence is CATRDRGNGAFF. The CDR3 DNA reads as TGTGCCACTAGGGACAGGGGAAATGGAGCTTTCTTT. This chain joins TRBV27 and TRBJ1-1; 10 bases match TRBD1. Germline V CDR1 and CDR2: MNHEY, SMNVEV (reference sequence). J lost 10 bases, V lost 10 bases, and 9 bases had no gene match. This CDR3 comprises 12 residues.

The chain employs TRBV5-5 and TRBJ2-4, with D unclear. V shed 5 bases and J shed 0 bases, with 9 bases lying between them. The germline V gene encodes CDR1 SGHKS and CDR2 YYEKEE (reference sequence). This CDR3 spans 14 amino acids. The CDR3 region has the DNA TGTGCCAGCAGTCTCCAGGTAGCCAAAAACATTCAGTACTTC. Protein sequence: CASSLQVAKNIQYF.

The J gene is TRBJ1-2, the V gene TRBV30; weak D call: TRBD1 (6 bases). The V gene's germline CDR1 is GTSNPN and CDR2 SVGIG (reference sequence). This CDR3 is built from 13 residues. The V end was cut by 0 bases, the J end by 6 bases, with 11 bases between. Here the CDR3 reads CAWSVGGVDGYTF. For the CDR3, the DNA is TGTGCCTGGAGTGTAGGGGGGGTAGATGGCTACACCTTC.

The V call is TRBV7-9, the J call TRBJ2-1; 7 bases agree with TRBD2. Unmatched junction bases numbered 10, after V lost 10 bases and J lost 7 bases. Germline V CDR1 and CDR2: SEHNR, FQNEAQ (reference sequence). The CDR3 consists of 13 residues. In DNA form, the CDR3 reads TGTGCCATCTGGGGACTATCGGCTAATGAGCAGTTCTTC. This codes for CAIWGLSANEQFF.

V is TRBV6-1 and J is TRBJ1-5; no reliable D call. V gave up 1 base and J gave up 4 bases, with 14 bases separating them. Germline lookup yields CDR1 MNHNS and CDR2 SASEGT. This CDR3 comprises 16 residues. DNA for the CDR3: TGTGCCAGCAGTGAAGAAATGGGTCTTTCTAATCAGCCCCAGCATTTT. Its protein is CASSEEMGLSNQPQHF.

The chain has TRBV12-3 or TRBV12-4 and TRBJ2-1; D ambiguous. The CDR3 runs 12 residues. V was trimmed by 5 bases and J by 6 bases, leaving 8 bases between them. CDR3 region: CASSLGINEQFF. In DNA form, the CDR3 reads TGTGCCAGCAGTCTAGGAATCAATGAGCAGTTCTTC.

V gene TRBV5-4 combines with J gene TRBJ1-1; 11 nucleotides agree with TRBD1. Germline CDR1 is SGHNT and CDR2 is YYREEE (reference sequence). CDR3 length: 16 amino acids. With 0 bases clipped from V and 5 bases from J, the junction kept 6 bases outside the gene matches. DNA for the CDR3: TGTGCCAGCAGCTTGGCTTTGGGACAGGGGGGGACTGAAGCTTTCTTT. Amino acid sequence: CASSLALGQGGTEAFF.

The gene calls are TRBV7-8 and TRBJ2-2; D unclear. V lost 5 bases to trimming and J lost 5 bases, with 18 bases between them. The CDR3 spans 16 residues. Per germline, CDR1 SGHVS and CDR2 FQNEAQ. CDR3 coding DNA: TGTGCCAGCAGCCTATATGGTCGGCAGGCAACCGGGGAGCTGTTTTTT. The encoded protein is CASSLYGRQATGELFF.

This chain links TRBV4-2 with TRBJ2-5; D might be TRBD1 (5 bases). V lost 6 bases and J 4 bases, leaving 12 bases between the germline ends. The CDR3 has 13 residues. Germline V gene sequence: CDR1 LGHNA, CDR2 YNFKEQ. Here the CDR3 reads CASSVTGGETQYF. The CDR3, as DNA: TGTGCCAGCAGTGTTACAGGTGGAGAGACCCAGTACTTC.

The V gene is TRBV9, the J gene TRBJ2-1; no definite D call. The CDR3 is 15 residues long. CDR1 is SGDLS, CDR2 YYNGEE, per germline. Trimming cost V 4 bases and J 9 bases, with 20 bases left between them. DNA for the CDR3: TGTGCCAGCAGCCCGACCCCGGGTTGGAGAGGTGAGCAGTTCTTC. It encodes CASSPTPGWRGEQFF.

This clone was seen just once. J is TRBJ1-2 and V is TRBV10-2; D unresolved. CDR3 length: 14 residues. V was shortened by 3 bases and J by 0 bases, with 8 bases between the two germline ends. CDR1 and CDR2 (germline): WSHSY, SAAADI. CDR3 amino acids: CASSDAPSNYGYTF. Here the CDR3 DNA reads TGCGCCAGCAGTGATGCCCCCTCTAACTATGGCTACACCTTC.

CDR3 nucleotide sequence: TGTGCCAGTAGTCCTGTAGAGGGACTAGCCAAAAACATTCAGTACTTC. It yields the protein CASSPVEGLAKNIQYF. V gene TRBV19 combines with J gene TRBJ2-4, with D maybe TRBD2 (6 bases). Germline loops: CDR1 LNHDA, CDR2 SQIVND (reference sequence). The CDR3 is 16 residues long. The V and J ends lost 5 bases and 0 bases respectively, with 14 bases between them. Full variable domain (outside the CDR3, taken from reference TRBV19 and TRBJ2-4): DGGITQSPKYLFRKEGQNVTLSCEQNLNHDAMYWYRQDPGQGLRLIYYSQIVNDFQKGDIAEGYSVSREKKESFPLTVTSAQKNPTAFYLCASSPVEGLAKNIQYFGAGTRLSVL.

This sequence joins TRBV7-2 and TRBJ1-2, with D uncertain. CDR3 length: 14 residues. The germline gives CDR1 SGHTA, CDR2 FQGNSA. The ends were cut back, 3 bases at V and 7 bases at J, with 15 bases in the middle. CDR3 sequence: CASSFQNGGLGYTF. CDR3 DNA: TGTGCCAGCAGCTTTCAGAACGGAGGGCTTGGCTACACCTTC. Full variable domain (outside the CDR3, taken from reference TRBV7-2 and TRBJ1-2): GAGVSQSPSNKVTEKGKDVELRCDPISGHTALYWYRQSLGQGLEFLIYFQGNSAPDKSGLPSDRFSAERTGGSVSTLTIQRTQQEDSAVYLCASSFQNGGLGYTFGSGTRLTVV.

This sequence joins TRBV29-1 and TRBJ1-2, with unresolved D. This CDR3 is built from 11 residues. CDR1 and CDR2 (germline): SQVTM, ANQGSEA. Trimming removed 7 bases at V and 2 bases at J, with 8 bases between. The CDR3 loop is CSGLSNYGYTF. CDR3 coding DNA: TGCAGCGGTCTATCCAACTATGGCTACACCTTC.

The chain's CDR3 is CASSLGTGGAYEQYV. In DNA, the CDR3 is TGTGCCAGCAGCCTTGGGACAGGGGGCGCGTACGAGCAGTACGTC. The J gene is TRBJ2-7, the V gene TRBV14, with 12 nucleotides matching TRBD1. The CDR3 has 15 amino acids. Per germline, CDR1 SGHDN and CDR2 FVKESK. V lost 4 bases, J lost 4 bases, and 5 bases stayed unmatched.

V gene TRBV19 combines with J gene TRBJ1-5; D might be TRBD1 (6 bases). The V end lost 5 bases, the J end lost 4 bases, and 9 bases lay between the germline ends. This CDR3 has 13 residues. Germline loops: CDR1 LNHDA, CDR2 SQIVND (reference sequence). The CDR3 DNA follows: TGTGCCAGTAGTTTCCAGGGGAATCAGCCCCAGCATTTT. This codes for CASSFQGNQPQHF.

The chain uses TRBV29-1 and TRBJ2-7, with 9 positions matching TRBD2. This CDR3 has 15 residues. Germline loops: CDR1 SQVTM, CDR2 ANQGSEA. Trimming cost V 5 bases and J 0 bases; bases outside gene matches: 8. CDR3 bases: TGCAGCGTTCGGGCCCTAGCGGGGATCTCCTACGAGCAGTACTTC. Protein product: CSVRALAGISYEQYF.

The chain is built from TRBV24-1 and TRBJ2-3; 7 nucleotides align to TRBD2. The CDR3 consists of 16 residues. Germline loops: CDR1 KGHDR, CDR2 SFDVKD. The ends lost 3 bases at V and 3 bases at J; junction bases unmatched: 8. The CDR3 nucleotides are TGTGCCACCAGTGATCCTGGACTAGGACGAACAGATACGCAGTATTTT. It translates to CATSDPGLGRTDTQYF.

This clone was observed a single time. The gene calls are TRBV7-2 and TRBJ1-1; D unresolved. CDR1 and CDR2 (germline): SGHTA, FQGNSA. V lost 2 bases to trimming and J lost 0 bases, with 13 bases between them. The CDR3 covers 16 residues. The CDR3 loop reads CASSLRGSLMNTEAFF. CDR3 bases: TGTGCCAGCAGCTTACGGGGTTCCCTTATGAACACTGAAGCTTTCTTT.